This T cell receptor (beta chain) appears in the sequencing data of a study of blood T cell repertoires in COVID-19. As for the study in general: The origin of the acute and convalescent COVID-19 samples was the United States, Italy and Spain.

In the original workflow: Researchers report that nucleated cell counts were estimated from reference gene primer amplification. The assay was immunoSEQ multiplex PCR, and TCRdb's table has in-frame clones only and misses some. D and trimming were read from the DNA, whereas the V and J calls and clone size are those reported in that table. The sample contains hundreds of thousands of clones, 87% of which appear only once. The length of the CDR3 is 14 residues. V shed 5 bases and J shed 6 bases, with 15 bases lying between them. CDR1 is KGHSH and CDR2 is LQKENI in the germline V gene. Participants reported their clinical history, and cohort assignment relied on those reports. Two consecutive negative NP/OP PCR tests, clearance, or resolved symptoms defined Cohort 3 recovery.

This sequence joins TRBV18 and TRBJ2-3; D is possibly TRBD1 (6 bases). This sequence originates from a woman in her thirties who had recovered from COVID-19. Sequenced input: PBMCs or T cells enriched from blood (not recorded which). DNA of the CDR3: TGTGCCAGCTCAACAGGACAGACCTTCGATACGCAGTATTTT. This codes for CASSTGQTFDTQYF.